This TCR beta chain was identified in a study of human T cells and chemical hapten exposure. At the level of the study: Per-sample TCR yields varied mainly from small pooled library volume differences.

The table lists this clonotype with a few counts. What it recognizes is unknown. The study used a library that attached unique molecular identifiers to individual cDNA molecules. Per the original methods: With a range of about 20,000 to 690,600, the median per sample was about 92,000 TCRs. MiXCR, applied by TCRdb to the RACE reads, yields one record per CDR3 protein. The V and J calls, along with clone size, are taken from TCRdb and not from the paper's own processing. The data contain 80,000 to 100,000 distinct CDR3 sequences, about 10% of them singletons. Time point of the sample: healthy volunteer bleed at 2 weeks. Someone pulled total RNA out of unfractionated whole blood. Findings and caveats of the study: The study found that DPC sensitization did not change TCRs above 1 in 1000 frequency.

This CDR3 contains 16 residues. V was cut by 1 base and J by 2 bases, with 9 bases left in between. The V gene's germline CDR1 is SGHTA and CDR2 FQGNSA. Sequences were obtained from whole blood. The J gene is TRBJ2-6, the V gene TRBV7-2; D may be TRBD2 (5 bases). The source of this sequence is a female donor in good health. Some clones in this sample may be carry-over from other donors' samples. CDR3 bases: TGTGCCAGCAGCTTAGGTTCCGGGGCTGGGGCCAACGTCCTGACTTTC. This gives the protein CASSLGSGAGANVLTF.